This entry is about one T cell receptor beta chain. CD8 cells classed as naive were CD45RO-negative and positively selected for CCR7, excluding terminally differentiated effector memory CD45RA+ cells. The data were taken from a study of shared clonotypes between healthy human individuals. The assay was carried out at the deep level. Method: immunoSEQ multiplex PCR; TCRdb's copy keeps in-frame clones and lacks some. The sample holds around 2,000,000 clones, approximately 94% seen once. With 2 bases clipped from V and 4 bases from J, the junction kept 7 bases outside the gene matches. There are 15 residues in the CDR3. The V gene's germline CDR1 is LNHDA and CDR2 SQIVND (reference sequence).

V and J are TRBV19 and TRBJ1-2; 7 nucleotides agree with TRBD1. This clonotype originated in a man aged 18 to 30 in good health. The sample taken for sequencing was naive CD8+ T cells sorted from blood. As DNA, the CDR3 is TGTGCCAGTAGTATATTTGGAGGGGGCGCCTATGGCTACACCTTC. It is translated as CASSIFGGGAYGYTF.